The TCR beta chain described here comes from a study of T cell repertoires in cytomegalovirus infection. Overall study: HLA-B-restricted CMV epitopes that are well studied were used alongside recently identified HLA-C-restricted ones. CMV infection together with matching HLA type was indicated by public TCR beta signatures. Notes on the study in general: Within the response measured ex vivo, HLA-C-restricted CMV-specific TCR beta clonotypes were dominant.

The CDR3 runs to 15 residues. Unmatched junction bases numbered 8, after V lost 6 bases and J lost 7 bases. TCRdb ran MiXCR on the reads and lists one entry per CDR3 protein. The top ten clones hold under 15% of a sample with approximately 1,000,000 distinct CDR3 sequences, 30% to 40% of them seen once. About this clonotype itself: The antigen is unknown.

The chain is built from TRBV12-3 or TRBV12-4 and TRBJ1-5; TRBD1 agrees at 11 bases. The clonotype was recovered from a human donor in good health (CMV status not recorded). Some clones in this sample may be carry-over from other donors' samples. The starting material was cultured CD8+ T cells from PBMCs, obtained from culture after CMV antigen stimulation. The DNA for the CDR3 is TGTGCCAGCAGCGACGGGACAGGGGGATGGCAGCCCCAGCATTTT. It translates to CASSDGTGGWQPQHF.